This record covers a single T cell receptor (beta chain). TCRdb's copy holds only in-frame clones and misses some; the assay was immunoSEQ multiplex PCR. The data hold around 270,000 clones, with 84% observed a single time. The CDR3 spans 15 residues. J gave up 13 bases and V 8 bases, and 11 bases lay outside the gene matches. The germline V gene encodes CDR1 LNHDA and CDR2 SQIVND (reference sequence). This sample was taken from a study of blood T cell repertoires in COVID-19. Overall study context: The United States, Italy and Spain supplied acute and convalescent COVID-19 samples.

This clonotype originated in a person aged 65 to 85 with COVID-19, enrolled during active disease. The specimen was peripheral blood. The V call is TRBV19, the J call TRBJ2-1; the match to TRBD2 covers 16 bases. The CDR3 sequence is CASDPGGTSGGAQFF. The CDR3 coding sequence is TGTGCCAGTGACCCCGGAGGGACTAGCGGGGGGGCACAGTTCTTC. The entire variable domain, with the rest obtained from reference TRBV19 and TRBJ2-1, is as follows: DGGITQSPKYLFRKEGQNVTLSCEQNLNHDAMYWYRQDPGQGLRLIYYSQIVNDFQKGDIAEGYSVSREKKESFPLTVTSAQKNPTAFYLCASDPGGTSGGAQFFGPGTRLTVL.